Detailed here is one T cell receptor beta chain. The sample comes from a study of shared clonotypes between healthy human individuals. The CDR3 spans 14 residues. The germline gives CDR1 LNHNV, CDR2 YYDKDF (reference sequence). V was cut by 3 bases and J by 0 bases, with 9 bases left in between. On sorted subsets, replicate PCRs used 200 to 250 ng DNA, or 31,000 or so T cell genomes. Assay: immunoSEQ multiplex PCR; the TCRdb copy retains only in-frame clones and omits some. The sample carries a few million clones, 90% to 95% recorded once. The chain has TRBV15 and TRBJ2-7; D unclear. Material for sequencing was naive CD4+ T cells sorted from blood. As to subset: CD45RA+ positively selected. The receptor was isolated from a man aged 18 to 30 in good health. CDR3: CATSRGWDSYEQYF. The CDR3 nucleotides read TGTGCCACCAGCAGGGGCTGGGACTCCTACGAGCAGTACTTC.